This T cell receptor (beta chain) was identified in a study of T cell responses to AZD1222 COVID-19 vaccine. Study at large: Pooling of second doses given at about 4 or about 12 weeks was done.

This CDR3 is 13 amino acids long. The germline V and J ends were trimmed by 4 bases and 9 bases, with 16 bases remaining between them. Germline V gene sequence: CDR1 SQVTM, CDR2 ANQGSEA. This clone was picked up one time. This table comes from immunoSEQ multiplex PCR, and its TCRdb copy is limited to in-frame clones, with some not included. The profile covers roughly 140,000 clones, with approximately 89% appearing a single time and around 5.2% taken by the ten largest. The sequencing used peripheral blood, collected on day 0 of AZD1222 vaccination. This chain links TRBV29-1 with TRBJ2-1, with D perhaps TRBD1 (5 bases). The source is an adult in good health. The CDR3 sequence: CSVGKGAHGEQFF. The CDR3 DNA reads TGCAGCGTTGGCAAAGGGGCACACGGTGAGCAGTTCTTC.